This T cell receptor (beta chain) was sequenced for a study of blood T cells in healthy people across ages. The second PCR ran roughly 7 to 12 cycles with a sample-barcoded 5' primer and J-beta primers. TCRdb ran MiXCR on the 5' RACE reads and lists one entry per CDR3 protein. The data hold roughly 800,000 distinct CDR3 sequences, with more than 45% observed a single time. Trimming removed 0 bases from V and 7 bases from J; junction bases left unmatched: 8. Germline-derived CDR1 and CDR2 are MNHEY and SVGEGT. This CDR3 is built from 16 residues. This clonotype originated in a young man in good health. The J gene is TRBJ1-5, the V gene TRBV6-2 or TRBV6-3; 8 nucleotides match TRBD1. The sequencing input was blood. The CDR3 DNA is TGTGCCAGCAGTTACTCGCGGGGGACAGGTAACCAGCCCCAGCATTTT. Its translation: CASSYSRGTGNQPQHF.